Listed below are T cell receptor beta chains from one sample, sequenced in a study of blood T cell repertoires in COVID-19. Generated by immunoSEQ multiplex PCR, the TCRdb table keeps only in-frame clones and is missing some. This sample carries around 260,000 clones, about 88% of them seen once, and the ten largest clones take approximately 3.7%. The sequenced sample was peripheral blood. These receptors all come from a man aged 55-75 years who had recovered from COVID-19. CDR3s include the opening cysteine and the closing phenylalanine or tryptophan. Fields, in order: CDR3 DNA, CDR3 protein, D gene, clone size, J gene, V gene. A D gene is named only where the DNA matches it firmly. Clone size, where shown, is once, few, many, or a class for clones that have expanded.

DNA: TGTGCCACCAGTGATTTGCAATTCAATCAGCCCCAGCATTTT
CDR3: CATSDLQFNQPQHF
D: -
size: few
J: TRBJ1-5
V: TRBV24-1

DNA: TGTGCCAGCAGCTTGGTTAACAGGGGATACGAGCAGTACTTC
CDR3: CASSLVNRGYEQYF
D: TRBD1
size: -
J: TRBJ2-7
V: TRBV5-6

DNA: TGTGCCAGCACTAAACACCCCGGGGGAAATGGCTACACCTTC
CDR3: CASTKHPGGNGYTF
D: -
size: -
J: TRBJ1-2
V: TRBV2

DNA: TGTGCCAGCAGCTTGTCCGGGGGGACAGGCTCCTATAATTCACCCCTCCACTTT
CDR3: CASSLSGGTGSYNSPLHF
D: TRBD1
size: -
J: TRBJ1-6
V: TRBV5-6

DNA: TGCGCCAGCAGCCAACCCCAAGGGACAGGGGCGGGGAGGCCCCTCCACTTT
CDR3: CASSQPQGTGAGRPLHF
D: TRBD1
size: few
J: TRBJ1-6
V: TRBV4-1

DNA: TGTGCCAGCAGGGAGGACAGGGACAGCGAAAAACTGTTTTTT
CDR3: CASREDRDSEKLFF
D: TRBD1
size: -
J: TRBJ1-4
V: TRBV6-4

DNA: TGTGCCACCAGTGAACGGACAGACCGCTCTGGCTACACCTTC
CDR3: CATSERTDRSGYTF
D: -
size: -
J: TRBJ1-2
V: TRBV24-1

DNA: TGTGCCAGCAGCCTGGACACGCACACCGGGGAGCTGTTTTTT
CDR3: CASSLDTHTGELFF
D: -
size: -
J: TRBJ2-2
V: TRBV7-9

DNA: TGCAGCGTTGATATGTCAGGATGGGGGGCTAACTATGGCTACACCTTC
CDR3: CSVDMSGWGANYGYTF
D: -
size: -
J: TRBJ1-2
V: TRBV29-1

DNA: TGCGCCAGCAGCTTGGCCCTGACTAGCGGGGGGGCTGGAAATGAGCAGTTCTTC
CDR3: CASSLALTSGGAGNEQFF
D: TRBD2
size: -
J: TRBJ2-1
V: TRBV5-1

DNA: TGTGCCAGCAGCGCGAACCCAGGGGGCTCTGGAAACACCATATATTTT
CDR3: CASSANPGGSGNTIYF
D: TRBD1
size: -
J: TRBJ1-3
V: TRBV9

DNA: TGTGCCAGCAGCTTAGCGGGCCCGCAAGAGACCCAGTACTTC
CDR3: CASSLAGPQETQYF
D: -
size: -
J: TRBJ2-5
V: TRBV7-2

DNA: TGTGCCAGCAGCTTAGATCCCGGTTATGGCTACACCTTC
CDR3: CASSLDPGYGYTF
D: -
size: -
J: TRBJ1-2
V: TRBV7-6

DNA: TGTGCCAGCAGTCTCACAGGCACAGATACGCAGTATTTT
CDR3: CASSLTGTDTQYF
D: -
size: -
J: TRBJ2-3
V: TRBV12-3/TRBV12-4

DNA: TGTGCCAGCTCAGCGTCCCGGGACAGGGGGGATACGCAGTATTTT
CDR3: CASSASRDRGDTQYF
D: TRBD1
size: -
J: TRBJ2-3
V: TRBV18

DNA: TGCGCCAGCAGCTTGGTGGCAGGGGTCACCGGGGAGCTGTTTTTT
CDR3: CASSLVAGVTGELFF
D: -
size: -
J: TRBJ2-2
V: TRBV5-1